These 8 T cell receptor beta chains share one sample of origin, sequenced in a study of somatic mutations in cytotoxic T cells in rheumatoid arthritis. TCRdb's copy holds only in-frame clones and misses some; the assay was immunoSEQ multiplex PCR. The profile shows some 7,000 clones, around three quarters of them singletons. The material sequenced was CD8+ T cells sorted from blood. These TCRs come from an adult with rheumatoid arthritis.

V and J are TRBV28 and TRBJ2-7; 9 positions match TRBD2. In germline, CDR1 is MDHEN, CDR2 SYDVKM. This CDR3 has 14 residues. V lost 3 bases and J lost 4; bases outside the gene matches: 4. The CDR3 DNA sequence: TGTGCCAGCAGTTTGTCAGCGGGAGGATACGAGCAGTACTTC. It encodes CASSLSAGGYEQYF.

The CDR3 loop reads CASSLARFDSPLHF. The CDR3 DNA follows: TGTGCCAGCAGTTTAGCCAGGTTCGACTCACCCCTCCACTTT. V gene TRBV27 combines with J gene TRBJ1-6; D ambiguous. Deletions cut 2 bases from V and 10 bases from J, with 12 bases between. The CDR3 extends over 14 amino acids. Germline CDR1 reads MNHEY; CDR2 reads SMNVEV (reference sequence).

This chain links TRBV6-1 with TRBJ2-7, with D tentatively TRBD1 or TRBD2 (5 bases each). CDR3 length: 12 residues. V was trimmed by 7 bases and J by 7 bases, leaving 14 bases between them. Germline V lookup: CDR1 MNHNS, CDR2 SASEGT. CDR3 DNA sequence: TGTGCCAGCAAAGGGACGGGCGGGGAGCAGTACTTC. This sequence encodes CASKGTGGEQYF.

J is TRBJ2-4 and V is TRBV5-6, with D hard to call. Germline CDR1 and CDR2: SGHDT and YYEEEE. The V end lost 4 bases, the J end lost 3 bases, and 11 bases lay between the germline ends. This CDR3 comprises 14 residues. Written as DNA, the CDR3 is TGTGCCAGCAGCCTGGTTGCTGGCAAAAACATTCAGTACTTC. This gives the protein CASSLVAGKNIQYF.

The chain couples TRBV9 to TRBJ2-1; the match to TRBD2 covers 11 bases. Germline CDR1 and CDR2: SGDLS and YYNGEE. CDR3 length: 17 amino acids. V was pared by 3 bases and J by 0 bases, with 5 bases of the junction left unmatched. In DNA, the CDR3 is TGTGCCAGCAGCGACCCACTAGCGGGAGACTCCTACAATGAGCAGTTCTTC. It encodes CASSDPLAGDSYNEQFF.

V gene TRBV6-5 combines with J gene TRBJ2-1; 8 nucleotides align to TRBD2. V trimming: 2 bases; J trimming: 8 bases; junction bases outside the gene matches: 5. Germline CDR1 is MNHEY and CDR2 is SVGAGI. This CDR3 is built from 14 residues. The DNA for the CDR3 is TGTGCCAGCAGTTACGAGCGGGAGTGGGATGAGCAGTTCTTC. Amino acids: CASSYEREWDEQFF.

The rearrangement joins TRBV18 to TRBJ1-1; D may be TRBD1 (5 bases). The CDR3 spans 15 residues. Trimming stripped 2 bases from V and 1 base from J, with 11 bases between. Looked up from germline, CDR1 is KGHSH and CDR2 is LQKENI. CDR3 nucleotide sequence: TGTGCCAGCTCACCAGCAGGGTGGGAGAACACTGAAGCTTTCTTT. This sequence encodes CASSPAGWENTEAFF. Drawing the rest from reference TRBV18 and TRBJ1-1, the complete variable domain is NAGVMQNPRHLVRRRGQEARLRCSPMKGHSHVYWYRQLPEEGLKFMVYLQKENIIDESGMPKERFSAEFPKEGPSILRIQQVVRGDSAAYFCASSPAGWENTEAFFGQGTRLTVV.

This chain joins TRBV5-8 and TRBJ1-2; D not certain. This CDR3 contains 15 residues. V lost 0 bases and J lost 6, with 15 bases in between. CDR1 SGHTS and CDR2 YDEGEE come from the germline V gene. CDR3 in DNA: TGTGCCAGCAGCTTGGTTCCCCCCGGAGATCATGGCTACACCTTC. Residues: CASSLVPPGDHGYTF.